Below are 25 T cell receptor beta chains sequenced from a single sample in a study of CD8 T cells in Susac syndrome (dated by TCRdb to the late 2010s). To prepare the library, the immunoSEQ multiplex PCR assay was applied. RNA was extracted using the RNeasy kit, and about 0.45 to 1 ug of the RNA was reverse transcribed with random hexamers. TCRdb redid the processing of the public reads, applying fastp at Q25 and MiXCR, and retained in-frame beta chains. Every CDR3 protein is listed once, alongside the most common genes and DNA of its rows. Recorded for this sample are approximately 110,000 distinct CDR3 sequences; roughly 93% of them occurred a single time. The ten largest clones represent more than 0.25% of the sample. Source material: CD8+ T cells from PBMCs. These TCRs come from a human donor with multiple sclerosis.

This chain links TRBV7-9 with TRBJ2-7; TRBD2 is a possible D gene (6 bases). V shed 5 bases and J shed 4 bases, with 12 bases lying between them. CDR1 is SEHNR, CDR2 FQNEAQ, per germline (reference sequence). CDR3 size: 13 residues. Written as DNA, the CDR3 is TGTGCCAGCAGCCCAAAAGGAGGGTACGAGCAGTACGTC. This translates into CASSPKGGYEQYV.

V usage is TRBV4-1 and J usage is TRBJ2-1, with TRBD1 matching over 9 bases. The CDR3 extends over 16 amino acids. Per the germline V gene, CDR1 is MGHRA and CDR2 is YSYEKL. V was clipped by 4 bases and J by 2 bases; unmatched bases: 6. CDR3 in DNA: TGCGCCAGCAGCCTCGACAGGACAGGGGCCTACAATGAGCAGTTCTTC. Encoded protein: CASSLDRTGAYNEQFF.

CDR3 sequence reads: CASSQGIGAFGEQFF. The CDR3 bases are TGCGCCAGCAGCCAAGGTATCGGGGCCTTCGGTGAGCAGTTCTTC. V gene TRBV4-1 combines with J gene TRBJ2-1; D tentatively reads TRBD1 or TRBD2 (5 bases each). The CDR3 extends over 15 amino acids. The V and J ends lost 1 base and 9 bases respectively, with 16 bases between them. Germline lookup yields CDR1 MGHRA and CDR2 YSYEKL.

The chain joins TRBV29-1 to TRBJ2-7, with 7 bases lining up with TRBD2. CDR3 length: 14 residues. Germline-derived CDR1 and CDR2 are SQVTM and ANQGSEA. With 4 bases clipped from V and 2 bases from J, the junction kept 8 bases outside the gene matches. CDR3 nucleotides: TGCAGCGTTGCCGGGGGGACCGAACCCTACGAGCAGTACTTC. This codes for CSVAGGTEPYEQYF.

The V gene is TRBV7-2, the J gene TRBJ2-7, with D uncertain. The CDR3 covers 15 residues. Per germline, CDR1 SGHTA and CDR2 FQGNSA. Trimming left V 5 bases short and J 0 bases short, with 14 bases between. CDR3 amino acids: CASSLSVHSSYEQYF. CDR3 DNA sequence: TGTGCCAGCAGCCTAAGTGTGCATAGCTCCTACGAGCAGTACTTC.

The rearrangement uses TRBV6-5 and TRBJ2-7, with D perhaps matching TRBD1 or TRBD2 (5 bases each). CDR3 length: 16 residues. Between the trimmed V and J ends, which lost 4 bases and 2 bases, there was a span of 18 bases. Germline values: CDR1 MNHEY, CDR2 SVGAGI. In nucleotides, the CDR3 is TGTGCCAGCAGTTCCCTCCGGGACCCAAACCCCTACGAGCAGTACTTC. It encodes CASSSLRDPNPYEQYF.

The chain couples TRBV6-2 or TRBV6-3 to TRBJ1-5; D not resolved. From germline, CDR1 is MNHEY and CDR2 SVGEGT. With 4 bases removed from V and 4 bases from J, the gap between germline ends came to 14 bases. This CDR3 contains 15 residues. For the CDR3, the DNA is TGTGCCAGCAGTTCGATTCGGGGAACTAATCAGCCCCAGCATTTT. Translating it yields CASSSIRGTNQPQHF.

This chain uses TRBV2 with TRBJ2-3; D gene ambiguous. The V gene lost 7 bases and the J gene lost 2 bases, with 25 bases spanning the gap. CDR1 and CDR2 from the germline V gene are SNHLY and FYNNEI. The length of the CDR3 is 18 residues. CDR3 coding DNA: TGTGCCAGCACCGCCTTTCTTAGAGACATCGGCCACACAGATACGCAGTATTTT. As protein: CASTAFLRDIGHTDTQYF.

This sequence joins TRBV6-6 and TRBJ2-3; D is unclear. V lost 6 bases, J lost 0 bases, and 13 bases lay in between. Per germline, CDR1 MNHNY and CDR2 SVGAGI (reference sequence). CDR3 length equals 15 residues. The CDR3 loop reads CASRSIPSSTDTQYF. As DNA, the CDR3 is TGTGCCAGCAGGTCGATCCCCAGTAGCACAGATACGCAGTATTTT.

The chain combines TRBV25-1 with TRBJ1-6; no clear D gene. Trimming took 3 bases from V and 16 from J, leaving 16 bases between them. CDR1 MGHDK and CDR2 SYGVNS come from the germline V gene. This CDR3 spans 13 amino acids. The CDR3 DNA sequence: TGTGCCAGCAGTGAGAGAACCGAACGTATTCTCCACTTT. Residues: CASSERTERILHF.

The chain combines TRBV29-1 with TRBJ2-7, with a weak D call TRBD2 (5 bases). The germline CDR1 and CDR2 sequences are SQVTM and ANQGSEA. V gave up 7 bases and J gave up 1 base, with 17 bases separating them. The CDR3 covers 14 residues. The CDR3 nucleotides read TGCAGCGACTTTAAGGGATGGGAGTCCTACGAGCAGTACTTC. Protein: CSDFKGWESYEQYF.

The chain carries TRBV27 and TRBJ1-4; 9 bases are shared with TRBD1. Germline values: CDR1 MNHEY, CDR2 SMNVEV (reference sequence). V trimming: 4 bases; J trimming: 3 bases; junction bases outside the gene matches: 6. CDR3 length: 16 amino acids. The CDR3 here is CASSSGQGTPNEKLFF. In DNA, the CDR3 is TGTGCCAGCAGTTCCGGACAGGGGACCCCTAATGAAAAACTGTTTTTT. The whole variable domain, filled in from reference TRBV27 and TRBJ1-4, reads EAQVTQNPRYLITVTGKKLTVTCSQNMNHEYMSWYRQDPGLGLRQIYYSMNVEVTDKGDVPEGYKVSRKEKRNFPLILESPSPNQTSLYFCASSSGQGTPNEKLFFGSGTQLSVL.

The chain is built from TRBV11-2 and TRBJ1-2; D might be TRBD1 (6 bases). This CDR3 has 12 amino acids. V was shortened by 11 bases and J by 3 bases, with 13 bases between the two germline ends. Germline V gene sequence: CDR1 SGHAT, CDR2 FQNNGV. The CDR3 is CACGTGYYGYTF. CDR3 sequence (DNA): TGTGCCTGTGGAACAGGGTACTATGGCTACACCTTC.

The chain couples TRBV5-1 to TRBJ2-7; 7 bases line up with TRBD2. CDR1 and CDR2 (germline): SGHRS, YFSETQ. Trimming took 4 bases from V and 3 from J; bases not matched to a gene: 10. This CDR3 contains 15 residues. CDR3 DNA sequence: TGCGCCAGCAGCCTAGGCCGGGGGGACGGCTACGAGCAGTACTTC. Its protein product is CASSLGRGDGYEQYF.

The chain uses TRBV5-1 and TRBJ2-7; 7 bases match TRBD2. CDR1 is SGHRS and CDR2 is YFSETQ in the germline V gene. V was pared by 4 bases and J by 6 bases, with 13 bases of the junction left unmatched. The CDR3 is 15 amino acids. CDR3 residues: CASSPKPGAGSEQYF. For the CDR3, the DNA is TGCGCCAGCAGCCCTAAGCCCGGAGCGGGGAGCGAGCAGTACTTC. The full variable domain, completed using reference TRBV5-1 and TRBJ2-7, is KAGVTQTPRYLIKTRGQQVTLSCSPISGHRSVSWYQQTPGQGLQFLFEYFSETQRNKGNFPGRFSGRQFSNSRSEMNVSTLELGDSALYLCASSPKPGAGSEQYFGPGTRLTVT.

This chain connects TRBV5-1 to TRBJ1-1; D might be TRBD1 (5 bases). The CDR3 loop spans 14 amino acids. In germline, CDR1 is SGHRS, CDR2 YFSETQ. Trimming took off 0 bases at V and 3 bases at J, with 9 bases between the two ends. The CDR3 loop is CASSLARDYTEAFF. For the CDR3, the DNA is TGCGCCAGCAGCTTGGCCAGGGATTACACTGAAGCTTTCTTT.

The chain uses TRBV5-1 and TRBJ2-7; TRBD1 agrees at 10 bases. In germline, CDR1 is SGHRS, CDR2 YFSETQ. Trimming at V came to 0 bases and at J to 5 bases, leaving 2 bases not matched to a gene. The CDR3 has 14 residues. The CDR3 here is CASSLGGQGNEQYF. CDR3 bases: TGCGCCAGCAGCTTGGGGGGACAGGGGAACGAGCAGTACTTC. The complete variable domain, with remaining parts taken from reference TRBV5-1 and TRBJ2-7, reads KAGVTQTPRYLIKTRGQQVTLSCSPISGHRSVSWYQQTPGQGLQFLFEYFSETQRNKGNFPGRFSGRQFSNSRSEMNVSTLELGDSALYLCASSLGGQGNEQYFGPGTRLTVT.

The chain employs TRBV7-3 and TRBJ2-4, with 7 bases fitting TRBD2. The length of the CDR3 is 15 residues. The V segment lost 2 bases and the J segment 6 bases; nucleotides outside the gene matches: 7. The germline gives CDR1 SGHTA, CDR2 FQGTGA. CDR3 sequence reads: CASSLGAGVGNIQYF. In DNA form, the CDR3 reads TGTGCCAGCAGCTTAGGGGCGGGAGTCGGAAACATTCAGTACTTC.

The chain links TRBV28 to TRBJ1-1; D unclear. This CDR3 has 13 residues. V lost 1 base and J 11 bases, leaving 14 bases between the germline ends. Germline V gives CDR1 MDHEN, CDR2 SYDVKM. CDR3 sequence (DNA): TGTGCCAGCAGTTTATCTTTGGCGGCTGGGGCTTTCTTT. Protein: CASSLSLAAGAFF.

The chain carries TRBV4-1 and TRBJ2-1, with D hard to call. Trimming removed 1 base from V and 9 bases from J, with 10 bases in between. Germline CDR1 reads MGHRA; CDR2 reads YSYEKL. The CDR3 has 13 amino acids. The CDR3 nucleotides are TGCGCCAGCAGCCAAGGGCCCCATCCTGAGCAGTTCTTC. Protein sequence: CASSQGPHPEQFF.

This rearrangement joins TRBV6-6 to TRBJ1-3, with D unclear. The CDR3 runs to 13 residues. V was clipped by 6 bases and J by 4 bases, with 10 bases between them. Germline V CDR1 and CDR2: MNHNY, SVGAGI (reference sequence). The CDR3 spells CASSTAPGNTIYF. The DNA of the CDR3 is TGTGCCAGCAGCACGGCCCCCGGAAACACCATATATTTT.

V gene TRBV13 combines with J gene TRBJ2-7; maybe TRBD2 (5 bases). Germline-derived CDR1 and CDR2 are PRHDT and FYEKMQ (reference sequence). The CDR3 is 13 amino acids. With 3 bases removed from V and 6 bases from J, the gap between germline ends came to 12 bases. CDR3 sequence: CASSFESAGEQYV. In nucleotides, the CDR3 is TGTGCCAGCAGCTTCGAGTCGGCGGGCGAGCAGTACGTC.

This clonotype was seen only once. V is TRBV20-1 and J is TRBJ2-7; 8 bases align to TRBD1. Germline V lookup: CDR1 DFQATT, CDR2 SNEGSKA (reference sequence). V was clipped by 5 bases and J by 5 bases; unmatched bases: 8. This CDR3 is built from 13 residues. This CDR3 is CSAVAGTGDEQYV. CDR3 in DNA: TGCAGTGCTGTCGCCGGGACAGGTGACGAGCAGTACGTC.

This chain links TRBV12-3 or TRBV12-4 with TRBJ1-1, with unresolved D. Deletions cut 2 bases from V and 4 bases from J, with 11 bases between. CDR3 size: 14 residues. The CDR3 region has the DNA TGTGCCAGCAGTTTATCCGGACGTACCACTGAAGCTTTCTTT. Residues: CASSLSGRTTEAFF.

V usage is TRBV9 and J usage is TRBJ2-2; D remains ambiguous. The CDR3 is 14 residues long. Germline loops: CDR1 SGDLS, CDR2 YYNGEE. V shed 4 bases and J shed 5 bases, with 12 bases lying between them. In DNA, the CDR3 is TGTGCCAGCAGCAGCGTATTCGAAACCGGGGAGCTGTTTTTT. This translates into CASSSVFETGELFF. The full variable domain, in which reference TRBV9 and TRBJ2-2 provide the parts outside the CDR3, is DSGVTQTPKHLITATGQRVTLRCSPRSGDLSVYWYQQSLDQGLQFLIQYYNGEERAKGNILERFSAQQFPDLHSELNLSSLELGDSALYFCASSSVFETGELFFGEGSRLTVL.